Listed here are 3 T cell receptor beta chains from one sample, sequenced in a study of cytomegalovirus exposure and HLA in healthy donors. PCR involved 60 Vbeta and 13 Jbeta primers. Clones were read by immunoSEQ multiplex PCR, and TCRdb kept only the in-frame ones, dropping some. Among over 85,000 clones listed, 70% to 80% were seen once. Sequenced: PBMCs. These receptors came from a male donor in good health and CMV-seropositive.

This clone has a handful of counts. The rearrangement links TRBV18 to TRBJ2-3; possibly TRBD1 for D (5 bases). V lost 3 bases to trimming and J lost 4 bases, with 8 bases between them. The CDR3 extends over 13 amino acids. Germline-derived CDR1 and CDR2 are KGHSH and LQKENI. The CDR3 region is CASSPQGSDTQYF. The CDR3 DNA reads TGTGCCAGCTCACCTCAGGGATCAGATACGCAGTATTTT.

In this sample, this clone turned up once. CDR3 in DNA: TGTGCCAGCAGTCCCCGACAGAGCAATCAGCCCCAGCATTTT. Amino acids: CASSPRQSNQPQHF. The gene calls are TRBV27 and TRBJ1-5; maybe TRBD1 (5 bases). The CDR3 is 14 amino acids. With 5 bases removed from V and 1 base from J, the gap between germline ends came to 9 bases. Germline V CDR1 and CDR2: MNHEY, SMNVEV (reference sequence).

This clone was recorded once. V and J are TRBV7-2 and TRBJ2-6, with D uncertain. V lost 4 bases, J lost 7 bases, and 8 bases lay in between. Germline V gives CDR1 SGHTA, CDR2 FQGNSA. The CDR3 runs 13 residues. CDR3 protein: CASSSPVANVLTF. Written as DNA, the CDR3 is TGTGCCAGCAGCTCACCGGTAGCCAACGTCCTGACTTTC.